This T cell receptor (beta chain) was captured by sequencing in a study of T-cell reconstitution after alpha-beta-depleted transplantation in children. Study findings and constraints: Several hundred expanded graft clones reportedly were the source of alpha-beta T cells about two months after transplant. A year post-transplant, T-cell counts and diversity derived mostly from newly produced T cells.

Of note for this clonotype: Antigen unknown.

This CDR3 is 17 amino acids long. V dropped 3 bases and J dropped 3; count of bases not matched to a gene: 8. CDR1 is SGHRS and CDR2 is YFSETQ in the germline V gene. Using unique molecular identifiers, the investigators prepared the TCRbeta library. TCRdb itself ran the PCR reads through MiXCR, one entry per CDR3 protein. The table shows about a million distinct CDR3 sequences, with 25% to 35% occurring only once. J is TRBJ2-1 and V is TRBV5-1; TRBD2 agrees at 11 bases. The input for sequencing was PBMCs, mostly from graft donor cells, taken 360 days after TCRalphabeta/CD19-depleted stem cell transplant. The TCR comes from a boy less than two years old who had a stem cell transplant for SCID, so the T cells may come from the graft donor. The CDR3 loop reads CASSSAYTSGGYNEQFF. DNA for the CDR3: TGCGCCAGCAGCTCGGCCTATACTAGCGGGGGCTACAATGAGCAGTTCTTC.